This TCR beta chain originates from a study of identical twins. Note on this clonotype: Its antigen is still unknown.

Template switching (which added a universal primer site) was used, and cDNA carried unique molecular identifiers. TCRdb re-derived calls from the 5' RACE reads in MiXCR, one entry per CDR3 protein. The table records about 280,000 distinct CDR3 sequences, more than 6.5% of them present only once. Broader study findings: Interpretation of the results relied on cross-sectional statistical analysis and not on following the same donors. Cord blood's abundant beta clonotypes had fewer insertions, unlike memory repertoires.

The CDR3 loop spans 16 amino acids. Germline V lookup: CDR1 DFQATT, CDR2 SNEGSKA (reference sequence). Trimming cost V 5 bases and J 2 bases; bases outside gene matches: 7. This sample was also put to use in a study of yellow fever vaccine responses in identical twins. That study adds: Among the twins, the vaccine T cell response reportedly seemed partly convergent and partly personalized.

The clonotype comes from a woman younger than 35 in good health. Sequenced: memory (CD45RO+) T cells sorted from blood. The rearrangement uses TRBV20-1 and TRBJ2-3; 13 positions agree with TRBD2. The CDR3 DNA sequence: TGCAGTGCTGTAAGGACTAGCGGGGGAAACACAGATACGCAGTATTTT. Protein: CSAVRTSGGNTDTQYF.